The sample holds a few counts of the clone carrying this T cell receptor beta chain. As yet, its antigen is unknown. This specimen comes from a study of high-grade serous ovarian cancer treatment subgroups. Findings of the study overall: Repertoire similarity ranged 0.11 to 0.79 between tumors of one patient. Bulk tumor TCR sequencing gave no spatial information.

Tumor samples were obtained before definitive surgery or chemotherapy. The protocol was immunoSEQ multiplex PCR, while the TCRdb copy is restricted to in-frame clones and leaves out a portion. Among about 3,100 clones listed, around four fifths were seen once. CDR1 is SGHRS, CDR2 YFSETQ, per germline. The CDR3 extends over 11 amino acids. V lost 2 bases to trimming and J lost 4 bases, with 3 bases between them. The TCR was taken from a human donor with high-grade serous ovarian cancer. The V call is TRBV5-1, the J call TRBJ2-5; D gene ambiguous. Material for sequencing was tumor tissue. Here the CDR3 DNA reads TGCGCCAGCAGCTTCGCAGAGACCCAGTACTTC. Translated, it gives CASSFAETQYF.